The 4 T cell receptor beta chains below come from one sample, sequenced in a study of regulatory T cells in long-lasting Graves disease. In building TCR beta libraries, iRepertoire HTBI primers were used together with Arm-PCR of CDR3 regions. TCRdb used MiXCR to reprocess the multiplex PCR reads, holding one entry per CDR3 protein. The repertoire holds 400,000 to 500,000 distinct CDR3 sequences, with about 15% as singletons. The sample's time point: newly diagnosed GD, antithyroid drugs for less than 3 months. The TCR library was made from RNA that had been extracted from PBMCs in TRIzol. Separately, the same data were catalogued under a study of T cells in Graves' hyperthyroidism and ophthalmopathy.

Here the sequenced sample was peripheral blood mononuclear cells (PBMCs), taken at new diagnosis, from a patient treated with antithyroid drugs. The receptors originated from a woman aged 25-40 years with Graves disease.

This clonotype was seen a few times. This chain uses TRBV28 with TRBJ2-2; 8 nucleotides align to TRBD2. Germline loops: CDR1 MDHEN, CDR2 SYDVKM. CDR3 length: 15 amino acids. J lost 6 bases, V lost 2 bases, and 5 bases had no gene match. CDR3 amino acids: CASSLEGREAGELFF. The CDR3 DNA reads TGTGCCAGCAGTTTAGAGGGGCGGGAGGCCGGGGAGCTGTTTTTT.

Turning to this clonotype: This sequence may be a read error, since a much larger clone differs from it by one base. The V gene is TRBV5-1, the J gene TRBJ1-1; weak D call: TRBD1 (5 bases). This CDR3 spans 16 amino acids. V dropped 1 base and J dropped 1 base, with 14 bases sitting between them. The germline gives CDR1 SGHRS, CDR2 YFSETQ. For the CDR3, the DNA is TGCGCCAGCAGCTTGAAGGTCGGGGACGAGAACACTGAAGCTTTCTTT. Residues: CASSLKVGDENTEAFF. Full variable domain (remainder filled in from reference TRBV5-1 and TRBJ1-1): KAGVTQTPRYLIKTRGQQVTLSCSPISGHRSVSWYQQTPGQGLQFLFEYFSETQRNKGNFPGRFSGRQFSNSRSEMNVSTLELGDSALYLCASSLKVGDENTEAFFGQGTRLTVV.

This clonotype was observed at least ten times. The rearrangement joins TRBV28 to TRBJ1-1; no reliable D call. V was trimmed by 2 bases and J by 2 bases, leaving 18 bases between them. The CDR3 consists of 17 residues. Germline values: CDR1 MDHEN, CDR2 SYDVKM. The CDR3, as DNA: TGTGCCAGCAGTTTAGAAGGCAGTTGGCCCCTCAACACTGAAGCTTTCTTT. Its translation is CASSLEGSWPLNTEAFF.

This clonotype was recorded once. The V call is TRBV28, the J call TRBJ2-1; D is uncertain. The V end was cut by 7 bases, the J end by 4 bases, with 35 bases between. The length of the CDR3 is 21 residues. Germline V CDR1 and CDR2: MDHEN, SYDVKM. CDR3 in DNA: TGTGCCAGCAACCCCCGACTTGGCAATAGCATCAGCCCAAAAAGTTACAATGAGCAGTTCTTC. Its protein is CASNPRLGNSISPKSYNEQFF.